The rows below give T cell receptor beta chains drawn from one sample of a study of early T cells in non-severe SARS-CoV-2 infection. TCRdb re-derived calls from the 5' RACE reads in MiXCR, one entry per CDR3 protein. The sample records tens of thousands of distinct CDR3 sequences, 8.5% to 12% being singletons. Material: whole blood. These receptors were collected from an adult who was a healthcare worker with PCR-confirmed SARS-CoV-2 infection or an uninfected control (not recorded which). CDR3s include the opening cysteine and the closing phenylalanine or tryptophan. The D gene is left open where the match is weak. The size field is filled for only some rows; it gives once, few, many or a size class.

few,TRBJ2-2,-,TRBV5-1,TGCGCCAGCAGCTTAAATCCGGGAACGAACGGGGAGCTGTTTTTT,CASSLNPGTNGELFF
-,TRBJ2-1,-,TRBV29-1,TGCAGCGGGGGGTACAATGAGCAGTTCTTC,CSGGYNEQFF
-,TRBJ2-2,-,TRBV4-2,TGTGCCAGCAGCCAAGATCCAGGGGTCGGGGAGCTGTTTTTT,CASSQDPGVGELFF
many,TRBJ2-1,-,TRBV7-9,TGTGCCAGCAGCCCCACCGGGGGCAGGGCCGAGAATGAGCAGTTCTTC,CASSPTGGRAENEQFF
many,TRBJ2-7,TRBD1,TRBV6-2/TRBV6-3,TGTGCCAGCAGGCGAGGGACAGGTTTTTACGAGCAGTACTTC,CASRRGTGFYEQYF
few,TRBJ2-7,-,TRBV10-3,TGTGCCATCAGCGGACAGACCTACGAGCAGTACTTC,CAISGQTYEQYF
many,TRBJ2-7,-,TRBV29-1,TGCAGCGTTGAAGATGGGGGTTACGAGCAGTACTTC,CSVEDGGYEQYF
many,TRBJ1-4,-,TRBV7-2,TGTGCCAGCAGCTTAAGGGGGGGTAATGAAAAACTGTTTTTT,CASSLRGGNEKLFF
few,TRBJ1-1,TRBD1,TRBV12-3/TRBV12-4,TGTGCCAGCAGGGATGACAGGGGGCATGTCACTGAAGCTTTCTTT,CASRDDRGHVTEAFF
few,TRBJ1-1,-,TRBV7-2,TGTGCCAGCAGGATACAGGGAACTATGAACACTGAAGCTTTCTTT,CASRIQGTMNTEAFF
many,TRBJ2-2,TRBD2,TRBV20-1,TGCAGTGCTGATAGCGGGAGTCTGGCCGGGGAGCTGTTTTTT,CSADSGSLAGELFF
many,TRBJ2-3,-,TRBV5-1,TGCGCCAGCAGCTTAACTAGTAACGTCGGCGATACGCAGTATTTT,CASSLTSNVGDTQYF
few,TRBJ1-3,-,TRBV7-2,TGTGCCAGCAGCCCCGGGCTCTCCGAAAACACCATATATTTT,CASSPGLSENTIYF
many,TRBJ2-1,TRBD2,TRBV29-1,TGCAGCGTTGATAGCGGGACCTACAATGAGCAGTTCTTC,CSVDSGTYNEQFF
many,TRBJ2-7,-,TRBV6-5,TGTGCCAGCAGTTACTCGACCCAGTCGGGCGAGCAGTACTTC,CASSYSTQSGEQYF
few,TRBJ2-7,-,TRBV20-1,TGCAGTGCTACCCTGAGGCAGGGAGGCGAGCAGTACTTC,CSATLRQGGEQYF
many,TRBJ2-2,-,TRBV11-2,TGTGCCAGCAGCTTAATATCCACCGGGGAGCTGTTTTTT,CASSLISTGELFF
many,TRBJ2-7,-,TRBV7-9,TGTGCCAGCAGTAGGGGGGACCTTAACTACGAGCAGTACTTC,CASSRGDLNYEQYF
many,TRBJ2-5,-,TRBV5-1,TGCGCCAGCAGCCCCATTGGGAAAGAGACCCAGTACTTC,CASSPIGKETQYF
many,TRBJ2-2,-,TRBV4-2,TGTGCCAGCAGCATCCCCTGGGAGAGGGGTCGGGACACCGGGGAGCTGTTTTTT,CASSIPWERGRDTGELFF
many,TRBJ2-1,-,TRBV6-4,TGTGCCAGCAGTGACTCGGCTAGTGGGTTTGAGCAGTTCTTC,CASSDSASGFEQFF
many,TRBJ2-3,-,TRBV12-3/TRBV12-4,TGTGCCAGCAGCCCCAGACTAGATCCAGATACGCAGTATTTT,CASSPRLDPDTQYF
few,TRBJ2-3,-,TRBV30,TGTGCCTGGAGTGTAAACGGTGATACGCAGTATTTT,CAWSVNGDTQYF
many,TRBJ1-2,-,TRBV7-2,TGTGCCAGCACCCAGGCTGGACTGGACTATGGCTACACCTTC,CASTQAGLDYGYTF
few,TRBJ2-7,-,TRBV19,TGTGCCAGTAAACAGGGCTATCTCTCTCCCTACGAGCAGTACTTC,CASKQGYLSPYEQYF
-,TRBJ2-2,-,TRBV15,TGTGCCACCAGCAGAGATATCGCGGAGTCGAACACCGGGGAGCTGTTTTTT,CATSRDIAESNTGELFF
-,TRBJ2-5,TRBD2,TRBV4-2,TGTGCCAGCAGCCAAGGACTAGCGGGAGTAAGAGAGACCCAGTACTTC,CASSQGLAGVRETQYF
many,TRBJ2-2,-,TRBV20-1,TGCAGTGCTATGGGGACCCGCGGCGAGGCCGGGGAGCTGTTTTTT,CSAMGTRGEAGELFF
-,TRBJ1-4,-,TRBV25-1,TGTGCCAGCAGTGACCGACAGATGATTAATGAAAAACTGTTTTTT,CASSDRQMINEKLFF
many,TRBJ1-1,-,TRBV9,TGTGCCAGCAGCGCCTCCCCGGGATTGAACACTGAAGCTTTCTTT,CASSASPGLNTEAFF
few,TRBJ2-7,TRBD1,TRBV28,TGTGCCAGCAGGTCGGGACAGCAGACCTACGAGCAGTACTTC,CASRSGQQTYEQYF
-,TRBJ1-5,-,TRBV19,TGTGCCAGCACACCGGACAGATATGTGCCCCAGCATTTT,CASTPDRYVPQHF
-,TRBJ1-2,-,TRBV5-1,TGCGCCAGCAGCCCTGGACAGATATATGGCTACACCTTC,CASSPGQIYGYTF
many,TRBJ1-1,-,TRBV4-1,TGCGCCAGCAGCCAAGGGGTTGAACGGAGGGCTGAAGCTTTCTTT,CASSQGVERRAEAFF
few,TRBJ1-3,-,TRBV7-8,TGTGCCAGCAGCTTATCCAGGGTCGCGGGAAACACCATATATTTT,CASSLSRVAGNTIYF
many,TRBJ2-7,-,TRBV18,TGTGCCAGCTCACTCAACAATGATTACGAGCAGTACTTC,CASSLNNDYEQYF
-,TRBJ2-7,-,TRBV12-3/TRBV12-4,TGTGCCAGCAGTTTTCCCAGGTCGGCCTACGAGCAGTACTTC,CASSFPRSAYEQYF
medium-sized,TRBJ2-3,TRBD2,TRBV7-2,TGTGCCAGCAGCTTCGGGCTAGCGGGGGCGAATACGCAGTATTTT,CASSFGLAGANTQYF
many,TRBJ2-7,TRBD1,TRBV15,TGTGCCACCAGCGTCAGGGGGCCCTACGAGCAGTACTTC,CATSVRGPYEQYF
many,TRBJ2-2,-,TRBV7-3,TGTGCCAGCAGCTCCGCCGGGCTGGCGAACACCGGGGAGCTGTTTTTT,CASSSAGLANTGELFF
many,TRBJ1-6,-,TRBV5-6,TGTGCCAGCAGCTTTTCAGGGCTTGATTCACCCCTCCACTTT,CASSFSGLDSPLHF
many,TRBJ2-5,-,TRBV7-8,TGTGCCAGCAGCTTAGTTTCGGAGACCCAGTACTTC,CASSLVSETQYF
many,TRBJ1-2,-,TRBV7-9,TGTGCCAGCAGCCGACAGGCCACCATTACCTATGGCTACACCTTC,CASSRQATITYGYTF
many,TRBJ2-6,-,TRBV11-2,TGTGCCAGCAGCTTAGCAAGCTCTGGGGCCAACGTCCTGACTTTC,CASSLASSGANVLTF
many,TRBJ1-3,-,TRBV5-1,TGCGCCAGCAGCTTGGACCACTCTGGAAACACCATATATTTT,CASSLDHSGNTIYF
few,TRBJ2-5,TRBD1,TRBV5-4,TGTGCCAGCAGCGGGCAGGGGGCTCTCGAGACCCAGTACTTC,CASSGQGALETQYF
medium-sized,TRBJ1-2,-,TRBV12-3/TRBV12-4,TGTGCCAGCAGTTTCAAACTTTTTGCTGGCTACACCTTC,CASSFKLFAGYTF
-,TRBJ2-5,-,TRBV14,TGTGCCAGCAGCTTTACCGGGGGCTTAAGAGAGACCCAGTACTTC,CASSFTGGLRETQYF
many,TRBJ1-1,-,TRBV5-1,TGCGCCAGCAGGGCGGTAGGGGCCACGAACACTGAAGCTTTCTTT,CASRAVGATNTEAFF
many,TRBJ2-3,-,TRBV7-2,TGTGCCAGCGCCCAGCAGGGACAGGGGTCTAGCGGGAGCGAGGATACGCAGTATTTT,CASAQQGQGSSGSEDTQYF
-,TRBJ2-1,-,TRBV5-6,TGTGCCAGCAGCTTGGTTCGGCTAGTGATTTTGGATGAGCAGTTCTTC,CASSLVRLVILDEQFF
few,TRBJ2-3,-,TRBV14,TGTGCCAGCAGCCAAGATCTGGCAGGTCCCACAGATACGCAGTATTTT,CASSQDLAGPTDTQYF
many,TRBJ2-7,-,TRBV10-3,TGTGCCATCAGTGAGGGCCACTCCTACGAGCAGTACTTC,CAISEGHSYEQYF
-,TRBJ1-5,TRBD1,TRBV6-1,TGTGCCAGCAGTGAAGCGGGACAGAACAATCAGCCCCAGCATTTT,CASSEAGQNNQPQHF
few,TRBJ2-5,-,TRBV29-1,TGCAGCGGAAGGAGCCAAGAGACCCAGTACTTC,CSGRSQETQYF
many,TRBJ1-5,-,TRBV5-1,TGCGCCAGCAGCTTGGTTGGAGGGAATCAGCCCCAGCATTTT,CASSLVGGNQPQHF
-,TRBJ2-7,TRBD1,TRBV4-3,TGCGCCAGCAGCCAAGATTCGGGACAGGAAAACTACGAGCAGTACTTC,CASSQDSGQENYEQYF
-,TRBJ2-5,-,TRBV29-1,TGCAGCGTTACCCCGGCCCCGGGGACCCAGTACTTC,CSVTPAPGTQYF
few,TRBJ1-2,TRBD1,TRBV3-1,TGTGCCAGCAGCCAAGACTTGACAGGGTTAATTGGCTACACCTTC,CASSQDLTGLIGYTF